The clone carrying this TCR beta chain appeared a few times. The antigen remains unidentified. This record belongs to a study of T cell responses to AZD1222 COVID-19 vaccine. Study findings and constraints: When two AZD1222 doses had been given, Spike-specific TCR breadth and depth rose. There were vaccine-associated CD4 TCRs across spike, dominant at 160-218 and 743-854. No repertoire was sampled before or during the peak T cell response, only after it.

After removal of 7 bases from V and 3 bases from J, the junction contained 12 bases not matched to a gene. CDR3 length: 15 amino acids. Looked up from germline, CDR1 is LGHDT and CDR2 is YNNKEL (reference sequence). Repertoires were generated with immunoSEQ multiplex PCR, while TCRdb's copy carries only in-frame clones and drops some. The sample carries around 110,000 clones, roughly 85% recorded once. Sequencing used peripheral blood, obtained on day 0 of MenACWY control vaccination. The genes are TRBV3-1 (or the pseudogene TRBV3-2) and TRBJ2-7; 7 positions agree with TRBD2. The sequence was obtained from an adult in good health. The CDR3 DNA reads TGTGCCAGCACCATGGTCGGGGGGTCAAACTACGAGCAGTACTTC. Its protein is CASTMVGGSNYEQYF.